This TCR beta chain appears in the sequencing data of a study of T-cell memory formation after mild COVID-19. Per germline, CDR1 MNHEY and CDR2 SMNVEV (reference sequence). The ends were cut back, 5 bases at V and 3 bases at J, with 8 bases in the middle. The length of the CDR3 is 13 residues. One entry per CDR3 protein results from TCRdb running MiXCR on the 5' RACE reads. This table has about 430,000 distinct CDR3 sequences, 20% to 25% appearing once. Sequencing was carried out using PBMCs or a T cell subset sorted from them (not recorded which). The sequence was obtained from an adult woman who had mild COVID-19 (a few samples of this study predate the infection). Cell type and time point are not known. The V call is TRBV27, the J call TRBJ2-1; D remains ambiguous. The CDR3 DNA is TGTGCCAGCAGTATGTACCACTACAATGAGCAGTTCTTC. Protein sequence: CASSMYHYNEQFF.